Following are 8 T cell receptor beta chains from one sample sequenced in a study of identical twins. TCRdb re-called the 5' RACE reads with MiXCR, one entry per CDR3 protein. The sample lists 520,000 or so distinct CDR3 sequences, approximately 22% seen once, with about 0.91% in the top ten. These data were likewise used in another study, on T cells expressing NK-cell markers.

The sample was CD4+ T cells sorted from blood. These receptors were collected from a woman between 18 and 29 years old in good health.

This rearrangement joins TRBV7-9 to TRBJ1-2; D gene ambiguous. Per the germline V gene, CDR1 is SEHNR and CDR2 is FQNEAQ (reference sequence). The CDR3 runs 14 residues. The V end was cut by 5 bases, the J end by 7 bases, with 17 bases between. The DNA of the CDR3 is TGTGCCAGCAGCCACAGCCCCGCGATGGGTGGCTACACCTTC. Translated, it gives CASSHSPAMGGYTF.

This clonotype was observed a few times. The chain employs TRBV2 and TRBJ2-1; D gene ambiguous. CDR3 length: 14 residues. The ends were cut back, 5 bases at V and 8 bases at J, with 16 bases in the middle. CDR1 is SNHLY and CDR2 is FYNNEI in the germline V gene. The CDR3 sequence: CASSSQRPHDEQFF. CDR3 coding DNA: TGTGCCAGCAGTTCCCAGCGACCCCACGATGAGCAGTTCTTC.

This clonotype was detected a few times. The CDR3 loop is CASSNLAGGPVKQFF. The CDR3, as DNA: TGTGCCAGCAGCAATCTAGCGGGAGGGCCTGTTAAGCAGTTCTTC. This chain connects TRBV6-2 or TRBV6-3 to TRBJ2-1, with TRBD2 matching 12 bases. The CDR3 extends over 15 amino acids. CDR1 is MNHEY, CDR2 SVGEGT, per germline. With V trimmed by 6 bases and J by 11 bases, 11 bases remained unmatched.

V usage is TRBV6-1 and J usage is TRBJ1-2; 7 bases fit TRBD1. Germline lookup yields CDR1 MNHNS and CDR2 SASEGT. Trimming took 9 bases from V and 6 from J; bases not matched to a gene: 10. This CDR3 region has 13 residues. The CDR3 reads CASNRGLWDGYTF. As DNA, the CDR3 is TGTGCCAGTAACAGGGGTTTGTGGGATGGCTACACCTTC.

The CDR3 nucleotides read TGTGCCAGCAGCCGGGACCTCTACAATGAGCAGTTCTTC. It yields the protein CASSRDLYNEQFF. J is TRBJ2-1 and V is TRBV14; the D gene could be TRBD1 or TRBD2 (5 bases each). Per germline, CDR1 SGHDN and CDR2 FVKESK. Deletions cut 4 bases from V and 3 bases from J, with 7 bases between. CDR3 length: 13 residues.

This clonotype came up a few times. The junction and the germline gene differ at one end; a read error may be behind it. The V gene is TRBV27, the J gene TRBJ2-7; weak D call: TRBD1 (7 bases). CDR3 length equals 15 residues. Germline V lookup: CDR1 MNHEY, CDR2 SMNVEV (reference sequence). For the CDR3, the DNA is TGTGCCAGCAGTCTATCTCCCCCAGGGGGGTTCGAGCAGTACTTC. Amino acid sequence: CASSLSPPGGFEQYF.

The rearrangement joins TRBV27 to TRBJ1-2; 7 bases are a match to TRBD1. Germline V gene data show CDR1 as MNHEY and CDR2 as SMNVEV (reference sequence). The CDR3 covers 15 residues. The junction had 11 bases not matched to a gene; V was cut back by 3 bases and J by 7 bases. CDR3 sequence (DNA): TGTGCCAGCAGTTTCAATTTAGGGGGCGCGGGTGGCTACACCTTC. Translating gives CASSFNLGGAGGYTF.

This clonotype was counted at least ten times. V gene TRBV12-3 or TRBV12-4 combines with J gene TRBJ2-1; no firm D call. V was trimmed by 2 bases and J by 7 bases, leaving 9 bases between them. The CDR3 has 13 amino acids. The CDR3 loop reads CASSLPDRNEQFF. The CDR3, as DNA: TGTGCCAGCAGTTTACCCGACCGTAATGAGCAGTTCTTC.